Below are 4 T cell receptor beta chains sequenced from a single sample in a study of T-cell reconstitution after alpha-beta-depleted transplantation in children. Unique molecular identifiers were built into the TCRbeta library. TCRdb reanalysed the PCR reads using MiXCR and keeps one entry per CDR3 protein. The table shows about 240,000 distinct CDR3 sequences, with roughly 25% occurring only once. The specimen comprised PBMCs, sampled before TCRalphabeta/CD19-depleted stem cell transplant. Source of these receptors: a girl aged 2-9 years with Fanconi anemia, due to receive a stem cell transplant.

This chain links TRBV12-3 or TRBV12-4 with TRBJ2-3; tentatively, D is TRBD1 (5 bases). V was shortened by 3 bases and J by 2 bases, with 9 bases between the two germline ends. The CDR3 is 14 amino acids. The CDR3 loop is CASSLGQPTDTQYF. The DNA of the CDR3 is TGTGCCAGCAGTTTGGGGCAGCCCACAGATACGCAGTATTTT.

The sample holds many counts of this clonotype. The rearrangement uses TRBV9 and TRBJ2-1; 9 nucleotides agree with TRBD2. The germline gives CDR1 SGDLS, CDR2 YYNGEE. The CDR3 consists of 15 residues. After removal of 4 bases from V and 6 bases from J, the junction contained 8 bases not matched to a gene. The CDR3: CASSLAGYQLNEQFF. The CDR3 nucleotides are TGTGCCAGCAGCCTAGCGGGATACCAACTCAATGAGCAGTTCTTC.

The rearrangement links TRBV29-1 to TRBJ1-1, with D maybe TRBD1 (6 bases). Trimming stripped 6 bases from V and 1 base from J, with 12 bases between. The CDR3 contains 13 residues. Germline V gene sequence: CDR1 SQVTM, CDR2 ANQGSEA. The CDR3 sequence is CSVPGQTNTEAFF. Written as DNA, the CDR3 is TGCAGCGTGCCCGGACAGACGAACACTGAAGCTTTCTTT.

J is TRBJ2-6 and V is TRBV28, with D perhaps assigned TRBD1 or TRBD2 (5 bases each). The CDR3 spans 16 residues. CDR1 is MDHEN, CDR2 SYDVKM, per germline. V was trimmed by 2 bases and J by 2 bases, leaving 10 bases between them. The DNA of the CDR3 is TGTGCCAGCAGTTTAAGGGGAGTCCCTGGGGCCAACGTCCTGACTTTC. It specifies CASSLRGVPGANVLTF.